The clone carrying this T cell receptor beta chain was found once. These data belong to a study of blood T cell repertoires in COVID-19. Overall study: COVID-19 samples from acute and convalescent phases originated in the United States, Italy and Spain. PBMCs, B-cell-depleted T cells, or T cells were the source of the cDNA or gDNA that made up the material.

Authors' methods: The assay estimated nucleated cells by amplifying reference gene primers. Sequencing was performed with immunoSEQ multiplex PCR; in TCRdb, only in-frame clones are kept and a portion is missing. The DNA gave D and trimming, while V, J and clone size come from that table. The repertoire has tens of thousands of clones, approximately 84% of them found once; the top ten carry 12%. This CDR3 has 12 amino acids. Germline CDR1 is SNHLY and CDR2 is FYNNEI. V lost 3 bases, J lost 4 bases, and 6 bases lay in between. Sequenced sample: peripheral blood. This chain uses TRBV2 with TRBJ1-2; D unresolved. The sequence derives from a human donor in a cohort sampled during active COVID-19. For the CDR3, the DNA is TGTGCCAGCAGTGAGGCCGTCTATGGCTACACCTTC. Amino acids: CASSEAVYGYTF.